The next 2 T cell receptor beta chains were all read from a single sample in a study of cytomegalovirus exposure and HLA in healthy donors. PCR involved 60 Vbeta and 13 Jbeta primers. Using immunoSEQ multiplex PCR, the repertoire was profiled, and TCRdb retains in-frame clones only, with some absent. The sample lists some 150,000 clones; around 83% were seen once. Input material: PBMCs. These receptors were collected from a middle-aged man in good health and CMV-seropositive.

This rearrangement joins TRBV2 to TRBJ1-3; D is perhaps TRBD1 (5 bases). The germline V and J ends were trimmed by 4 bases and 4 bases, with 14 bases remaining between them. Looked up from germline, CDR1 is SNHLY and CDR2 is FYNNEI. The CDR3 has 15 amino acids. The CDR3 DNA reads TGTGCCAGCAGTGGGACATTTTTCTCGGGAAACACCATATATTTT. Protein: CASSGTFFSGNTIYF.

This rearrangement joins TRBV19 to TRBJ2-7; 8 bases map to TRBD1. Germline V lookup: CDR1 LNHDA, CDR2 SQIVND (reference sequence). Unmatched junction bases numbered 8, after V lost 4 bases and J lost 3 bases. The CDR3 totals 15 residues. This chain's CDR3 is CASSKPGGSVYEQYF. CDR3 nucleotides: TGTGCCAGTAGTAAACCAGGGGGCTCGGTCTACGAGCAGTACTTC.